Listed below are T cell receptor beta chains from one sample, sequenced in a study of blood T cells in healthy people across ages. TCRdb re-derived calls from the 5' RACE reads in MiXCR, one entry per CDR3 protein. This sample yields over 1,300,000 distinct CDR3 sequences, of which approximately 59% are seen a single time; 5% to 7% belongs to the top ten. Specimen: blood. Source of these receptors: a man between 18 and 35 years old in good health. CDR3s include the opening cysteine and the closing phenylalanine or tryptophan. Clone size appears in some rows only: once, few, many, or a class for an expanded clone.

abundance	j_gene	v_gene	CDR3aa
NA	TRBJ2-1	TRBV7-9	CASSLTVDEQFF
NA	TRBJ2-5	TRBV24-1	CATSDLRGCETQYF
NA	TRBJ2-3	TRBV12-3/TRBV12-4	CASSDTSGGGTDTQYF
NA	TRBJ2-3	TRBV29-1	CSVVVQDTQYF
few	TRBJ2-3	TRBV7-8	CASSLLLGPTDTKYF
once	TRBJ1-2	TRBV6-5	CASSAAAVNYGYTF
NA	TRBJ2-3	TRBV12-5	CASEGQGTDTQYF
NA	TRBJ1-1	TRBV6-6	CASTLHGANTEAFF
NA	TRBJ2-7	TRBV29-1	CSAAESYEQYF
NA	NA	TRBV7-2	CASSLSELVYEQYF
NA	TRBJ2-7	TRBV4-2	CASSQVSVGGLVDYEQYF
once	NA	TRBV4-3	CASSQDRGRDEQYF
NA	NA	TRBV5-1	CASSLAAGLGNNEQYF
NA	TRBJ2-5	TRBV29-1	CSVERVDQETQYF
few	TRBJ1-6	TRBV7-6	CASSFQLPDSPLHF
NA	TRBJ1-5	TRBV28	CASSKDRVVNQPQHF
once	TRBJ1-5	TRBV27	CASGEGIQPQHF
NA	TRBJ2-7	TRBV7-9	CASSNQNTALSYEQYF